This TCR beta chain was sequenced for a study of blood T cell repertoires in COVID-19. As for the study in general: There were acute and convalescent COVID-19 samples, and they came from the United States, Italy and Spain.

Donors in Cohort 3 who had recovered were those with two negative PCRs, healthcare professional clearance, or resolution of their symptoms. How the authors handled the data: Reference gene primer amplification in the assay estimated nucleated cell counts. Assay: immunoSEQ multiplex PCR; the TCRdb copy retains only in-frame clones and omits some. From that table come the V and J calls and clone size; the DNA was used to work out D and trimming. The data contain 300,000 or so clones, roughly nine tenths of them seen just once; the ten biggest clones take up 2.6%. V trimming: 0 bases; J trimming: 0 bases; junction bases outside the gene matches: 7. This CDR3 is 17 amino acids long. From germline, CDR1 is LNHNV and CDR2 YYDKDF (reference sequence).

The sample taken for sequencing was PBMCs or T cells enriched from blood (not recorded which). This clonotype was obtained from a man in his fifties or sixties who had recovered from COVID-19. The rearrangement joins TRBV15 to TRBJ2-7; 8 bases are shared with TRBD2. Here the CDR3 DNA reads TGTGCCACCAGCAGAGATCTTTCGGGAGGGCCCTCCTACGAGCAGTACTTC. Translating gives CATSRDLSGGPSYEQYF.